These 25 T cell receptor beta chains were all obtained from the same sample, sequenced in a study of molecular identifiers for immune sequencing clone quantification. TCRdb re-called the PCR reads through MiXCR, storing one row per CDR3 protein. The top ten hold 0.7% to 0.95% of the sample, which has approximately 680,000 distinct CDR3 sequences, roughly 23% seen once. Sequenced: naive CD8+ T cells from blood, with Jurkat cell RNA spiked in. As for subset: FACS-sorted CD8+CD4-CCR7+CD45RA+ naive T cells. These receptors were taken from a human donor in good health. Some libraries in this study had Jurkat cell RNA spiked in.

For this clonotype: This may arise from a read error, as a much more abundant clone is one base away. The chain's CDR3 is CASKCEGLTEAFF. For the CDR3, the DNA is TGTGCCAGCAAGTGTGAAGGGTTAACTGAAGCTTTCTTT. V is TRBV25-1 and J is TRBJ1-1; D gene unclear. The germline V and J ends were trimmed by 7 bases and 5 bases, with 14 bases remaining between them. CDR1 is MGHDK and CDR2 is SYGVNS in the germline V gene. The CDR3 totals 13 residues.

This clonotype was recorded many times. The gene calls are TRBV7-9 and TRBJ1-4; perhaps TRBD1 as D (6 bases). Germline loops: CDR1 SEHNR, CDR2 FQNEAQ (reference sequence). Trimming stripped 5 bases from V and 0 bases from J, with 16 bases between. The CDR3 extends over 17 amino acids. For the CDR3, the DNA is TGTGCCAGCAGCCACAAAACAGGGCCTGCAACTAATGAAAAACTGTTTTTT. It codes for CASSHKTGPATNEKLFF.

The chain carries TRBV4-1 and TRBJ2-3, with 11 bases lining up with TRBD2. Trimming removed 6 bases from V and 3 bases from J; junction bases left unmatched: 2. In germline, CDR1 is MGHRA, CDR2 YSYEKL. The CDR3 sequence is 14 residues long. The CDR3 here is CASRSSGGTDTQYF. For the CDR3, the DNA is TGCGCCAGCAGGTCTAGCGGGGGGACAGATACGCAGTATTTT.

As concerns this clonotype: Since a much larger clone is just one base distant, this may be a read error. This chain connects TRBV20-1 to TRBJ2-3; D is unclear. CDR1 and CDR2 from the germline V gene are DFQATT and SNEGSKA (reference sequence). The V end lost 4 bases, the J end lost 5 bases, and 4 bases lay between the germline ends. CDR3 length: 10 amino acids. The CDR3 sequence: CSANVDTQYF. The CDR3, as DNA: TGCAGTGCTAATGTAGATACGCAGTATTTT.

A word on this clonotype: At one end the junction does not follow the germline gene, possibly because of a read error. The chain has TRBV6-2 or TRBV6-3 and TRBJ2-7; 10 bases are shared with TRBD1. The CDR3 consists of 20 residues. The germline V gene encodes CDR1 MNHEY and CDR2 SVGEGT. CDR3 protein: CAGSYSDRDRGPKKDYEQYF. The CDR3 nucleotides read TGTGCCGGCAGTTATTCCGACCGGGACAGGGGACCTAAGAAGGACTACGAGCAGTACTTC.

This clonotype was detected a few times. The V call is TRBV3-2, the J call TRBJ2-7. TRBV3-2 is deemed a pseudogene. This CDR3 spans 15 amino acids. This CDR3 is CASSRCQSLSYEQYF. For the CDR3, the DNA is TGTGCCAGCAGCCGGTGCCAGTCGCTCTCCTACGAGCAGTACTTC.

A word on this clonotype: A much bigger clone sits one base away, suggesting this may be a read error. J is TRBJ2-3 and V is TRBV7-7, with 8 bases matching TRBD1. The CDR3 is 17 amino acids. Germline assignment: CDR1 SSHAT and CDR2 FNYEAQ (reference sequence). The CDR3 loop reads CASSRLGQGVIADTQYF. The CDR3 region has the DNA TGTGCTAGCAGCCGTCTCGGACAGGGTGTAATAGCAGATACGCAGTATTTT.

This clonotype was detected ten times or more. The chain recombines TRBV7-9 with TRBJ2-7; TRBD2 matches 7 bases. The length of the CDR3 is 14 residues. Germline V gene lookup returns CDR1 SEHNR and CDR2 FQNEAQ (reference sequence). V dropped 1 base and J dropped 5; count of bases not matched to a gene: 5. For the CDR3, the DNA is TGTGCCAGCAGCTTAGTTGCGGGAGCCAACGAGCAGTACTTC. This sequence encodes CASSLVAGANEQYF.

The chain employs TRBV30 and TRBJ2-7, with D tentatively TRBD2 (6 bases). The V gene's germline CDR1 is GTSNPN and CDR2 SVGIG (reference sequence). The CDR3 has 13 residues. V was shortened by 0 bases and J by 8 bases, with 14 bases between the two germline ends. The CDR3 is CAWSVAGGTKQYF. The CDR3 DNA is TGTGCCTGGAGTGTAGCGGGTGGAACGAAGCAGTACTTC.

This rearrangement joins TRBV4-3 to TRBJ2-5; 9 bases are shared with TRBD2. V lost 3 bases and J lost 1; bases outside the gene matches: 3. CDR3 size: 15 residues. In germline, CDR1 is LGHNA, CDR2 YSLEER. The CDR3 protein is CASSQGTSFQETQYF. The DNA for the CDR3 is TGCGCCAGCAGCCAGGGGACTAGCTTCCAAGAGACCCAGTACTTC.

This sequence joins TRBV11-2 and TRBJ2-7, with 9 nucleotides matching TRBD2. Trimming removed 2 bases from V and 3 bases from J; junction bases left unmatched: 2. CDR3 length equals 14 residues. The germline gives CDR1 SGHAT, CDR2 FQNNGV. This CDR3 reads CASSLIAGDYEQYF. The CDR3 DNA follows: TGTGCCAGCAGCTTAATAGCGGGGGACTACGAGCAGTACTTC.

This clonotype was recorded many times. The chain has TRBV7-9 and TRBJ2-5; the D gene is possibly TRBD2 (5 bases). Looked up from germline, CDR1 is SEHNR and CDR2 is FQNEAQ (reference sequence). The CDR3 totals 14 residues. Trimming shortened V by 4 bases and J by 3 bases, and 12 bases separated the two germline ends. In nucleotides, the CDR3 is TGTGCCAGCAGCTCGCGGCAGAGGGAAGAGACCCAGTACTTC. Translating gives CASSSRQREETQYF.

This chain connects TRBV20-1 to TRBJ2-7; tentative D call: TRBD2 (6 bases). The CDR3 totals 13 residues. Germline CDR1 is DFQATT and CDR2 is SNEGSKA (reference sequence). Trimming removed 1 base at V and 4 bases at J, with 11 bases between. CDR3 protein: CSARASTSYEQYF. The CDR3 nucleotides read TGCAGTGCTAGAGCGTCGACTAGTTACGAGCAGTACTTC.

The chain is built from TRBV7-9 and TRBJ1-2; the D is unclear. This CDR3 has 14 residues. Germline CDR1 is SEHNR and CDR2 is FQNEAQ (reference sequence). Trimming removed 4 bases at V and 6 bases at J, with 15 bases between. As DNA, the CDR3 is TGTGCCAGCAGCTCCTCCCAAGAGGTCGATGGCTACACCTTC. Its protein is CASSSSQEVDGYTF.

The rearrangement joins TRBV7-9 to TRBJ1-1, with unresolved D. The CDR3 is 13 residues long. V gave up 1 base and J gave up 7 bases, with 10 bases separating them. Germline CDR1 and CDR2: SEHNR and FQNEAQ (reference sequence). As DNA, the CDR3 is TGTGCCAGCAGCTTAGTTCGTTCAGATGAAGCTTTCTTT. It is translated as CASSLVRSDEAFF.

This clonotype was recorded many times. The chain has TRBV27 and TRBJ1-2; no clear D. Germline V gives CDR1 MNHEY, CDR2 SMNVEV (reference sequence). Trimming took 5 bases from V and 4 from J, leaving 14 bases between them. This CDR3 is 14 amino acids long. CDR3 loop: CASSTAPSFYGYTF. Here the CDR3 DNA reads TGTGCCAGCAGTACCGCCCCGTCTTTCTATGGCTACACCTTC.

This clonotype was seen repeatedly, ten times or more. The chain joins TRBV3-1 to TRBJ1-5; D unclear. Trimming took 1 base from V and 6 from J, leaving 10 bases between them. From germline, CDR1 is LGHDT and CDR2 YNNKEL (reference sequence). The CDR3 consists of 14 residues. CDR3 DNA sequence: TGTGCCAGCAGCCAAGGTCGAGGGATTCAGCCCCAGCATTTT. Amino acid sequence: CASSQGRGIQPQHF.

This clonotype was observed at least ten times. The rearrangement joins TRBV28 to TRBJ1-5; no definite D call. Trimming took 4 bases from V and 2 from J, leaving 9 bases between them. The germline V gene has CDR1 MDHEN and CDR2 SYDVKM. CDR3 length equals 14 residues. The CDR3 loop reads CASSWRLGNQPQHF. Here the CDR3 DNA reads TGTGCCAGCAGTTGGCGGTTGGGCAATCAGCCCCAGCATTTT. The whole variable domain, filled in from reference TRBV28 and TRBJ1-5, reads DVKVTQSSRYLVKRTGEKVFLECVQDMDHENMFWYRQDPGLGLRLIYFSYDVKMKEKGDIPEGYSVSREKKERFSLILESASTNQTSMYLCASSWRLGNQPQHFGDGTRLSIL.

This clonotype was counted many times. The V call is TRBV20-1, the J call TRBJ2-3; either TRBD1 or TRBD2 may supply D (5 bases each). With 3 bases removed from V and 0 bases from J, the gap between germline ends came to 22 bases. There are 18 residues in the CDR3. Germline assignment: CDR1 DFQATT and CDR2 SNEGSKA (reference sequence). DNA for the CDR3: TGCAGTGCTAGCCCCTACGATACGGGGCTTACTAGCACAGATACGCAGTATTTT. This translates into CSASPYDTGLTSTDTQYF.

This clonotype was found a few times. J is TRBJ2-3 and V is TRBV6-6, with D tentatively TRBD2 (6 bases). The CDR3 extends over 14 amino acids. V was trimmed by 4 bases and J by 8 bases, leaving 16 bases between them. CDR1 and CDR2 from the germline V gene are MNHNY and SVGAGI (reference sequence). DNA for the CDR3: TGTGCCAGCAGTTCGTCCTCCCTGCGGGGTACGCAGTATTTT. It encodes CASSSSSLRGTQYF.

This clonotype was observed a few times. A much more abundant neighbour one base away suggests this may be a read error. The chain links TRBV7-9 to TRBJ2-3; 7 positions agree with TRBD1. Germline V lookup: CDR1 SEHNR, CDR2 FQNEAQ (reference sequence). The CDR3 length is 15 residues. This chain's CDR3 is CASSLSGTVTGTQYF. In nucleotides, the CDR3 is TGTGCCAGCAGCTTATCGGGGACAGTCACAGGTACGCAGTATTTT.

Ten or more counts support this clonotype. The chain has TRBV25-1 and TRBJ2-7; D may be TRBD1 (6 bases). Germline CDR1 and CDR2: MGHDK and SYGVNS. The germline V and J ends were trimmed by 6 bases and 1 base, with 13 bases remaining between them. The CDR3 contains 14 residues. The CDR3 bases are TGTGCCAGCAGCCCCGGACAGCCATCCTACGAGCAGTACTTC. Translating gives CASSPGQPSYEQYF.

About this clonotype: Just one base apart from a much larger clone, this may be a read error. V gene TRBV6-6 combines with J gene TRBJ1-2, with 11 bases aligning to TRBD1. This CDR3 has 15 residues. Germline lookup yields CDR1 MNHNY and CDR2 SVGAGI (reference sequence). As DNA, the CDR3 is TGTGGCAGCAGTGAGCCCGGACAGGGGGCCTATGGCTACACCTTC. It codes for CGSSEPGQGAYGYTF.

This clonotype was recorded many times. V and J are TRBV29-1 and TRBJ2-7, with D perhaps matching TRBD2 (6 bases). Per the germline V gene, CDR1 is SQVTM and CDR2 is ANQGSEA. CDR3 size: 14 residues. Trimming left V 2 bases short and J 4 bases short, with 15 bases between. CDR3 loop: CSVELLSGGYEQYF. In nucleotides, the CDR3 is TGCAGCGTTGAACTACTTAGTGGGGGGTACGAGCAGTACTTC.

This chain uses TRBV4-1 with TRBJ1-1; D possibly corresponds to TRBD1 (6 bases). The CDR3 totals 14 residues. The ends were cut back, 4 bases at V and 4 bases at J, with 13 bases in the middle. Germline values: CDR1 MGHRA, CDR2 YSYEKL. The CDR3 loop is CASSRGGGVTEAFF. The CDR3 coding sequence is TGCGCCAGCAGCCGAGGCGGGGGCGTCACTGAAGCTTTCTTT.